This passage covers 23 T cell receptor beta chains from one sample sequenced in a study of identical twins. TCRdb recomputed calls from the 5' RACE reads with MiXCR, one row per CDR3 protein. This table holds 250,000 to 300,000 distinct CDR3 sequences, about 8% found once. The same specimen was also included in a second study, on yellow fever vaccine responses in identical twins.

Sequencing was performed on CD8+ T cells sorted from blood. The receptors derive from a woman between 18 and 29 years old in good health.

V gene TRBV4-3 combines with J gene TRBJ2-1; D remains ambiguous. The V gene's germline CDR1 is LGHNA and CDR2 YSLEER. CDR3 size: 14 residues. V was pared by 0 bases and J by 5 bases, with 8 bases between. The CDR3 nucleotides read TGCGCCAGCAGCCAAGATCGCAGTCACAATGAGCAGTTCTTC. This sequence encodes CASSQDRSHNEQFF.

This clonotype was detected a few times. V is TRBV20-1 and J is TRBJ1-1; 8 bases match TRBD1. J lost 0 bases, V lost 6 bases, and 9 bases had no gene match. The CDR3 totals 15 residues. Germline V gives CDR1 DFQATT, CDR2 SNEGSKA (reference sequence). This CDR3 reads CSAFTGGLMNTEAFF. DNA of the CDR3: TGCAGTGCGTTTACAGGGGGGCTAATGAACACTGAAGCTTTCTTT.

The chain joins TRBV12-3 or TRBV12-4 to TRBJ2-7; TRBD2 agrees at 7 bases. J lost 3 bases, V lost 3 bases, and 8 bases had no gene match. CDR3 length: 15 amino acids. This chain's CDR3 is CASSFSSGTLYEQYF. For the CDR3, the DNA is TGTGCCAGCAGTTTTTCGAGCGGGACCCTCTACGAGCAGTACTTC.

At least ten counts were recorded for this clonotype. This chain joins TRBV12-3 or TRBV12-4 and TRBJ2-7, with 9 positions matching TRBD1. This CDR3 is built from 12 residues. Trimming cost V 8 bases and J 4 bases; bases outside gene matches: 3. This chain's CDR3 is CASGTGFYEQYF. The DNA of the CDR3 is TGTGCCAGCGGGACAGGGTTTTACGAGCAGTACTTC.

This clonotype was picked up a small number of times. The chain couples TRBV24-1 to TRBJ2-1; no reliable D call. V gave up 7 bases and J gave up 4 bases, with 4 bases separating them. Per the germline V gene, CDR1 is KGHDR and CDR2 is SFDVKD. This CDR3 has 11 amino acids. This CDR3 is CATRLYNEQFF. CDR3 in DNA: TGTGCCACCAGGTTGTACAATGAGCAGTTCTTC.

This clonotype was counted a few times. The rearrangement links TRBV7-9 to TRBJ2-7; maybe TRBD1 (6 bases). Germline V gene lookup returns CDR1 SEHNR and CDR2 FQNEAQ (reference sequence). CDR3 length equals 15 residues. V was trimmed by 5 bases and J by 0 bases, leaving 14 bases between them. CDR3 in DNA: TGTGCCAGCAGCACCCGAGGCAGGGGCTCCTACGAGCAGTACTTC. This encodes CASSTRGRGSYEQYF.

A few counts support this clonotype. At one of its ends the junction is not consistent with the germline gene, which may arise from a read error. The rearrangement joins TRBV20-1 to TRBJ1-6; TRBD1 aligns across 7 bases. This CDR3 region has 17 residues. The germline V gene has CDR1 DFQATT and CDR2 SNEGSKA (reference sequence). CDR3 region: CCARDTGDDTLNSPLHF. Here the CDR3 DNA reads TGCTGTGCTAGAGACACAGGGGACGATACCTTGAATTCACCCCTCCACTTT.

This clonotype was counted a few times. The V and J genes are TRBV7-6 and TRBJ2-3, with a possible D match to TRBD2 (5 bases). Looked up from germline, CDR1 is SGHVS and CDR2 is FNYEAQ. The CDR3 sequence is 13 residues long. The V and J ends lost 9 bases and 2 bases respectively, with 12 bases between them. In DNA form, the CDR3 reads TGTGCCAGTAAGCGGTCCAACACAGATACGCAGTATTTT. As protein: CASKRSNTDTQYF. Variable domain in full (rest from reference TRBV7-6 and TRBJ2-3): GAGVSQSPRYKVTKRGQDVALRCDPISGHVSLYWYRQALGQGPEFLTYFNYEAQQDKSGLPNDRFSAERPEGSISTLTIQRTEQRDSAMYRCASKRSNTDTQYFGPGTRLTVL.

This rearrangement joins TRBV30 to TRBJ2-7; D is uncertain. In germline, CDR1 is GTSNPN, CDR2 SVGIG (reference sequence). This CDR3 comprises 13 residues. The V end was cut by 6 bases, the J end by 2 bases, with 14 bases between. The CDR3 reads CACLRTDTYEQYF. Here the CDR3 DNA reads TGTGCCTGTCTGCGGACGGATACCTACGAGCAGTACTTC.

The chain combines TRBV5-5 with TRBJ1-3; D gene uncertain. Germline CDR1 and CDR2: SGHKS and YYEKEE (reference sequence). Trimming took 0 bases from V and 0 from J, leaving 13 bases between them. The CDR3 is made up of 17 amino acids. This CDR3 reads CASSLEAGGLSGNTIYF. CDR3 sequence (DNA): TGTGCCAGCAGCTTGGAGGCAGGTGGCCTCTCTGGAAACACCATATATTTT.

The chain has TRBV29-1 and TRBJ2-7, with 10 bases fitting TRBD2. CDR3 size: 15 residues. V was pared by 6 bases and J by 2 bases, with 10 bases of the junction left unmatched. CDR1 is SQVTM, CDR2 ANQGSEA, per germline. The CDR3, as DNA: TGCAGCGTGAGGCTAGCGGGAGTGATTACCTACGAGCAGTACTTC. Translation: CSVRLAGVITYEQYF.

This chain joins TRBV29-1 and TRBJ2-7; D gene unclear. CDR1 SQVTM and CDR2 ANQGSEA come from the germline V gene. The CDR3 spans 14 residues. Trimming removed 0 bases from V and 1 base from J, with 10 bases in between. In nucleotides, the CDR3 is TGCAGCGTTGAAGATCGTCCAGCTTCCTACGAGCAGTACTTC. Translation: CSVEDRPASYEQYF.

This clonotype was detected many times. J is TRBJ1-2 and V is TRBV20-1, with a tentative D call TRBD1 (5 bases). Trimming shortened V by 0 bases and J by 7 bases, and 21 bases separated the two germline ends. Germline V gene lookup returns CDR1 DFQATT and CDR2 SNEGSKA (reference sequence). The CDR3 loop spans 16 amino acids. The CDR3 sequence: CSARETLQAGRAGYTF. CDR3 in DNA: TGCAGTGCTAGAGAAACCCTCCAGGCGGGACGGGCTGGCTACACCTTC.

In this sample, this clonotype turned up a few times. The rearrangement links TRBV27 to TRBJ2-3, with 8 bases aligning to TRBD1. Per germline, CDR1 MNHEY and CDR2 SMNVEV (reference sequence). Germline trimming cut 6 bases from V and 0 bases from J; bases unmatched to any gene: 8. This CDR3 is 16 amino acids long. The CDR3 region has the DNA TGTGCCAGCAGAGCACCCGGGACAGGCAGCACAGATACGCAGTATTTT. It codes for CASRAPGTGSTDTQYF.

This clonotype was counted ten times or more. The CDR3 loop is CSARDIIGGNEQFF. The CDR3 nucleotides read TGCAGTGCTAGGGACATAATAGGGGGCAATGAGCAGTTCTTC. This rearrangement joins TRBV20-1 to TRBJ2-1, with D perhaps TRBD1 (6 bases). The CDR3 runs 14 residues. V was shortened by 3 bases and J by 6 bases, with 15 bases between the two germline ends. The germline CDR1 and CDR2 sequences are DFQATT and SNEGSKA (reference sequence).

In this sample, this clonotype turned up a few times. The chain combines TRBV5-1 with TRBJ2-7, with 7 positions matching TRBD1. In germline, CDR1 is SGHRS, CDR2 YFSETQ. CDR3 length equals 17 residues. Trimming removed 3 bases from V and 1 base from J; junction bases left unmatched: 13. This chain's CDR3 is CASSSASLTTGSYEQYF. The CDR3 DNA reads TGCGCCAGCAGCTCTGCGAGTCTTACGACAGGGTCCTACGAGCAGTACTTC. Full variable domain (missing parts from reference TRBV5-1 and TRBJ2-7): KAGVTQTPRYLIKTRGQQVTLSCSPISGHRSVSWYQQTPGQGLQFLFEYFSETQRNKGNFPGRFSGRQFSNSRSEMNVSTLELGDSALYLCASSSASLTTGSYEQYFGPGTRLTVT.

This clonotype was seen many times. This chain links TRBV20-1 with TRBJ1-2, with 7 bases lining up with TRBD1. V trimming: 5 bases; J trimming: 1 base; junction bases outside the gene matches: 7. The length of the CDR3 is 14 residues. Germline values: CDR1 DFQATT, CDR2 SNEGSKA (reference sequence). The CDR3 DNA reads as TGCAGTGCTTTCCGGGACAGTATTAACTATGGCTACACCTTC. Protein sequence: CSAFRDSINYGYTF.

The chain recombines TRBV6-5 with TRBJ1-2, with D tentatively TRBD1 (5 bases). V lost 0 bases to trimming and J lost 2 bases, with 10 bases between them. The CDR3 totals 15 residues. Germline CDR1 is MNHEY and CDR2 is SVGAGI. This CDR3 is CASSYSPGTNYGYTF. CDR3 DNA sequence: TGTGCCAGCAGTTACTCGCCAGGGACGAACTATGGCTACACCTTC.

This clonotype came up many times. An end of the junction differs from the germline gene, which may be a read error. The V and J genes are TRBV29-1 and TRBJ2-1; TRBD1 aligns across 10 bases. Looked up from germline, CDR1 is SQVTM and CDR2 is ANQGSEA. The CDR3 is 14 amino acids. DNA of the CDR3: TGCAGCGTAGAAGCGAGACAGGGGGCGAATGAGCAGTTCTTC. Protein sequence: CSVEARQGANEQFF.

The chain links TRBV7-9 to TRBJ2-2; 14 nucleotides agree with TRBD2. This CDR3 contains 17 residues. CDR1 and CDR2 from the germline V gene are SEHNR and FQNEAQ (reference sequence). The V gene end was trimmed by 5 bases and the J gene end by 9 bases; junction bases not matched to a gene: 11. In nucleotides, the CDR3 is TGTGCCAGCAGCCCGATGACTAGCGGGAGGGCCATCAGGGAGCTGTTTTTT. Translating it yields CASSPMTSGRAIRELFF.

This chain links TRBV28 with TRBJ2-5; the match to TRBD1 covers 8 bases. This CDR3 is built from 14 residues. The V segment lost 3 bases and the J segment 5 bases; nucleotides outside the gene matches: 5. Looked up from germline, CDR1 is MDHEN and CDR2 is SYDVKM. CDR3 amino acids: CASSLIRGRETQYF. CDR3 sequence (DNA): TGTGCCAGCAGTTTGATCAGGGGGCGCGAGACCCAGTACTTC.

The V gene is TRBV9, the J gene TRBJ1-1; TRBD1 might be the D (5 bases). The V end lost 3 bases, the J end lost 0 bases, and 12 bases lay between the germline ends. CDR1 and CDR2 from the germline V gene are SGDLS and YYNGEE. The CDR3 has 15 amino acids. The CDR3 is CASSAWLGVNTEAFF. DNA of the CDR3: TGTGCCAGCAGCGCCTGGCTAGGGGTGAACACTGAAGCTTTCTTT. Based on the CDR3 plus reference TRBV9 and TRBJ1-1, the full variable domain is DSGVTQTPKHLITATGQRVTLRCSPRSGDLSVYWYQQSLDQGLQFLIQYYNGEERAKGNILERFSAQQFPDLHSELNLSSLELGDSALYFCASSAWLGVNTEAFFGQGTRLTVV.

This clonotype appeared a few times. V usage is TRBV2 and J usage is TRBJ2-7, with a tentative D call TRBD1 (6 bases). CDR1 and CDR2 from the germline V gene are SNHLY and FYNNEI. V gave up 4 bases and J gave up 0 bases, with 13 bases separating them. The CDR3 runs 15 residues. The CDR3 region has the DNA TGTGCCAGCAGTGCAATGACAGGTCCCTCCTACGAGCAGTACTTC. This gives the protein CASSAMTGPSYEQYF. The variable domain in full, with the rest retrieved from reference TRBV2 and TRBJ2-7, is EPEVTQTPSHQVTQMGQEVILRCVPISNHLYFYWYRQILGQKVEFLVSFYNNEISEKSEIFDDQFSVERPDGSNFTLKIRSTKLEDSAMYFCASSAMTGPSYEQYFGPGTRLTVT.